These 22 T cell receptor beta chains came from one sample sequenced in a study of cytomegalovirus exposure and HLA in healthy donors. The study ran its PCR with 60 Vbeta and 13 Jbeta primers. Method: immunoSEQ multiplex PCR; TCRdb's copy keeps in-frame clones and lacks some. The sample consists of about 130,000 clones, approximately 79% of them appearing once. The sequenced sample consisted of PBMCs. All receptors derive from a man between 18 and 29 years old in good health and CMV-seropositive.

The chain carries TRBV5-6 and TRBJ1-4, with 10 nucleotides matching TRBD1. CDR3 length equals 14 residues. J was trimmed by 9 bases and V by 4 bases; bases with no gene match: 6. CDR1 is SGHDT, CDR2 YYEEEE, per germline. The CDR3 DNA is TGTGCCAGCAGCAAGGGACAGGGGACGAAAAAACTGTTTTTT. This sequence encodes CASSKGQGTKKLFF.

The chain links TRBV6-4 to TRBJ2-5, with a weak D call TRBD1 (6 bases). Trimming pared 4 bases from V and 2 bases from J, leaving 11 bases between. This CDR3 spans 14 amino acids. Germline CDR1 MRHNA, CDR2 SNTAGT. The CDR3 spells CASSATGQQETQYF. CDR3 DNA: TGTGCCAGCAGTGCGACCGGACAGCAAGAGACCCAGTACTTC.

This sequence joins TRBV27 and TRBJ2-1; 11 positions match TRBD2. This CDR3 contains 15 residues. Trimming removed 5 bases from V and 7 bases from J; junction bases left unmatched: 7. Germline lookup yields CDR1 MNHEY and CDR2 SMNVEV (reference sequence). CDR3 nucleotides: TGTGCCAGCAGTCCAAAGACTAGCGGGAAGAATGAGCAGTTCTTC. It codes for CASSPKTSGKNEQFF.

The chain is built from TRBV27 and TRBJ2-2, with a tentative D call TRBD2 (5 bases). Between the trimmed V and J ends, which lost 5 bases and 9 bases, there was a span of 13 bases. The germline gives CDR1 MNHEY, CDR2 SMNVEV (reference sequence). The CDR3 spans 13 residues. CDR3 region: CASSPTSPRELFF. The CDR3 coding sequence is TGTGCCAGCAGTCCTACTAGTCCCAGGGAGCTGTTTTTT.

V is TRBV6-5 and J is TRBJ1-2; 7 positions match TRBD1. J gave up 4 bases and V 2 bases, and 7 bases lay outside the gene matches. This CDR3 has 15 residues. The germline V gene has CDR1 MNHEY and CDR2 SVGAGI. The CDR3 bases are TGTGCCAGCAGTTACAGCAGGGGGACTAGCTATGGCTACACCTTC. It codes for CASSYSRGTSYGYTF.

The chain uses TRBV5-1 and TRBJ2-3; TRBD1 matches 8 bases. The germline V gene has CDR1 SGHRS and CDR2 YFSETQ. The V segment lost 0 bases and the J segment 4 bases; nucleotides outside the gene matches: 4. The CDR3 loop spans 15 amino acids. Written as DNA, the CDR3 is TGCGCCAGCAGCTTGGTGACAGGGGTGGCAGATACGCAGTATTTT. Amino acid sequence: CASSLVTGVADTQYF. Full variable domain (remainder filled in from reference TRBV5-1 and TRBJ2-3): KAGVTQTPRYLIKTRGQQVTLSCSPISGHRSVSWYQQTPGQGLQFLFEYFSETQRNKGNFPGRFSGRQFSNSRSEMNVSTLELGDSALYLCASSLVTGVADTQYFGPGTRLTVL.

The chain couples TRBV18 to TRBJ2-1; D perhaps matches TRBD2 (6 bases). Deletions cut 3 bases from V and 8 bases from J, with 23 bases between. Germline loops: CDR1 KGHSH, CDR2 LQKENI. This CDR3 contains 17 residues. CDR3 residues: CASSPLFRDSDGDEQFF. Written as DNA, the CDR3 is TGTGCCAGCTCACCCCTTTTCCGGGACTCTGATGGAGATGAGCAGTTCTTC.

The genes are TRBV4-1 and TRBJ1-6, with D hard to call. The V end lost 1 base, the J end lost 0 bases, and 13 bases lay between the germline ends. The germline CDR1 and CDR2 sequences are MGHRA and YSYEKL. The CDR3 spans 18 residues. The CDR3 spells CASSQALAGSSYNSPLHF. The CDR3 nucleotides read TGCGCCAGCAGCCAAGCGTTAGCGGGGAGCTCCTATAATTCACCCCTCCACTTT.

This clone was picked up a small number of times. The genes are TRBV28 and TRBJ1-5, with 8 bases that match TRBD1. Germline trimming cut 5 bases from V and 5 bases from J; bases unmatched to any gene: 8. CDR3 size: 15 residues. Germline V gene sequence: CDR1 MDHEN, CDR2 SYDVKM. In DNA, the CDR3 is TGTGCCAGCAGTATGCTGACAGGGGACGATCAGCCCCAGCATTTT. Translated: CASSMLTGDDQPQHF.

The chain links TRBV6-5 to TRBJ2-4; 7 bases match TRBD1. With 2 bases clipped from V and 0 bases from J, the junction kept 1 base outside the gene matches. CDR1 and CDR2 from the germline V gene are MNHEY and SVGAGI. This CDR3 is 15 amino acids long. The CDR3 region is CASSYRGLAKNIQYF. CDR3 bases: TGTGCCAGCAGTTACAGGGGGCTAGCCAAAAACATTCAGTACTTC.

The gene calls are TRBV4-3 and TRBJ1-2; D may be TRBD1 (5 bases). This CDR3 is 15 amino acids long. Trimming cost V 4 bases and J 5 bases, with 17 bases left between them. Germline V gives CDR1 LGHNA, CDR2 YSLEER. The CDR3 is CASSPPTGGKYGYTF. CDR3 nucleotides: TGCGCCAGCAGCCCCCCGACCGGGGGGAAATATGGCTACACCTTC.

The CDR3 reads CASSATGRSYEQYF. The CDR3 bases are TGCGCCAGCAGCGCGACAGGGAGATCCTACGAGCAGTACTTC. The chain joins TRBV5-1 to TRBJ2-7, with TRBD1 matching 7 bases. Unmatched junction bases numbered 5, after V lost 4 bases and J lost 1 base. The CDR3 runs to 14 residues. Germline lookup yields CDR1 SGHRS and CDR2 YFSETQ. The full variable domain, its missing parts supplied by reference TRBV5-1 and TRBJ2-7, is KAGVTQTPRYLIKTRGQQVTLSCSPISGHRSVSWYQQTPGQGLQFLFEYFSETQRNKGNFPGRFSGRQFSNSRSEMNVSTLELGDSALYLCASSATGRSYEQYFGPGTRLTVT.

This chain uses TRBV27 with TRBJ2-2, with D possibly matching TRBD1 (6 bases). Germline V gene sequence: CDR1 MNHEY, CDR2 SMNVEV (reference sequence). V lost 0 bases, J lost 8 bases, and 7 bases lay in between. The CDR3 extends over 13 amino acids. CDR3 bases: TGTGCCAGCAGTTTATCCGGGACAGGGGAGCTGTTTTTT. Its protein is CASSLSGTGELFF.

CDR3 nucleotides: TGTGCCAGCAGCCAAGGCCGGACACAGCCAGTTGAGCAGTTCTTC. This codes for CASSQGRTQPVEQFF. The chain has TRBV4-2 and TRBJ2-1; weak D call: TRBD1 (5 bases). V was cut by 1 base and J by 9 bases, with 16 bases left in between. The CDR3 has 15 amino acids. The germline V gene has CDR1 LGHNA and CDR2 YNFKEQ.

This sequence joins TRBV7-2 and TRBJ1-3, with D perhaps matching TRBD1 (6 bases). V dropped 5 bases and J dropped 4 bases, with 12 bases sitting between them. Germline lookup yields CDR1 SGHTA and CDR2 FQGNSA. The CDR3 has 14 amino acids. The CDR3 DNA follows: TGTGCCAGCAGCGTCCGGGACACCGGAAACACCATATATTTT. This encodes CASSVRDTGNTIYF.

This sequence joins TRBV5-1 and TRBJ2-1; 10 positions match TRBD2. This CDR3 contains 16 residues. Trimming cost V 5 bases and J 3 bases; bases outside gene matches: 8. Germline assignment: CDR1 SGHRS and CDR2 YFSETQ. In DNA form, the CDR3 reads TGCGCCAGCAGTTACCCTAGCGGGAGTGTCTACAATGAGCAGTTCTTC. The encoded protein is CASSYPSGSVYNEQFF.

V gene TRBV9 combines with J gene TRBJ2-7, with a tentative D call TRBD2 (6 bases). The length of the CDR3 is 13 residues. V was trimmed by 4 bases and J by 4 bases, leaving 12 bases between them. CDR1 and CDR2 from the germline V gene are SGDLS and YYNGEE. The CDR3 loop reads CASSPSGGYEQYF. The CDR3 DNA reads TGTGCCAGCAGCCCCTCTGGGGGGTACGAGCAGTACTTC. The variable domain in full, with the rest retrieved from reference TRBV9 and TRBJ2-7, is DSGVTQTPKHLITATGQRVTLRCSPRSGDLSVYWYQQSLDQGLQFLIQYYNGEERAKGNILERFSAQQFPDLHSELNLSSLELGDSALYFCASSPSGGYEQYFGPGTRLTVT.

This clone was found a few times. This sequence joins TRBV2 and TRBJ1-5; D might be TRBD1 (6 bases). Trimming removed 2 bases from V and 5 bases from J, with 10 bases in between. The V gene's germline CDR1 is SNHLY and CDR2 FYNNEI. The CDR3 extends over 14 amino acids. The CDR3 DNA reads TGTGCCAGCAGTGAACAGGGGAGCTATCAGCCCCAGCATTTT. Its translation is CASSEQGSYQPQHF.

The V and J genes are TRBV28 and TRBJ2-1; 9 positions agree with TRBD1. CDR1 and CDR2 (germline): MDHEN, SYDVKM. V trimming: 5 bases; J trimming: 8 bases; junction bases outside the gene matches: 10. This CDR3 comprises 15 residues. CDR3 region: CASSPLGTGLDEQFF. The CDR3 DNA reads as TGTGCCAGCAGTCCCCTCGGGACAGGGTTAGATGAGCAGTTCTTC.

The gene calls are TRBV4-2 and TRBJ1-3; D is undetermined. The CDR3 totals 15 residues. V was pared by 0 bases and J by 4 bases, with 10 bases between. Germline V lookup: CDR1 LGHNA, CDR2 YNFKEQ. CDR3 nucleotide sequence: TGTGCCAGCAGCCAAGAGGGAGGATCAGGAAACACCATATATTTT. It specifies CASSQEGGSGNTIYF.

The genes are TRBV6-5 and TRBJ1-5; D gene uncertain. The CDR3 spans 13 residues. From germline, CDR1 is MNHEY and CDR2 SVGAGI. Trimming took off 2 bases at V and 8 bases at J, with 10 bases between the two ends. CDR3: CASSYHVAEPQHF. CDR3 DNA: TGTGCCAGCAGTTACCACGTAGCAGAGCCCCAGCATTTT.

This clone came up a few times. The V call is TRBV5-4, the J call TRBJ2-5; a possible D gene is TRBD2 (5 bases). The CDR3 has 15 residues. From germline, CDR1 is SGHNT and CDR2 YYREEE (reference sequence). Trimming removed 4 bases from V and 2 bases from J, with 15 bases in between. The CDR3 nucleotides read TGTGCCAGCAGCCCGGCAGGAGGAATTCAAGAGACCCAGTACTTC. Encoded protein: CASSPAGGIQETQYF.